These 29 T cell receptor beta chains originate from one sample sequenced in a study of monozygotic twins with inflammatory bowel disease. Reprocessing the 5' RACE reads, TCRdb reports a single entry for every CDR3 protein and omits DNA. Seen in this sample are around 40,000 distinct CDR3 sequences; the ten most common clones hold about 5%. Sequenced: blood. The receptors come from a human donor with ulcerative colitis or Crohn's disease, or a healthy co-twin of an affected twin (not recorded which).

The chain uses TRBV12-3 or TRBV12-4 and TRBJ1-6; checking the TCRdb D call of TRBD1 is not possible without DNA. The CDR3 sequence is 14 residues long. This chain's CDR3 is CASSLTGGNSPLHF.

V and J are TRBV12-3 or TRBV12-4 and TRBJ2-1; TCRdb reports TRBD1, a call that lacks DNA to check it against. This CDR3 spans 15 amino acids. CDR3 region: CASRPAEGAYNEQFF.

The V and J genes are TRBV6-5 and TRBJ1-2; TCRdb picks TRBD1, but there is no DNA to check that call. The germline V gene has CDR1 MNHEY and CDR2 SVGAGI. The CDR3 spans 11 residues. Here the CDR3 reads CASRRQGGYTF.

The CDR3 region is CASSLVRSRRGEQYF. The rearrangement links TRBV27 to TRBJ2-7; TCRdb's D gene call, TRBD2, goes unchecked for lack of DNA. Germline loops: CDR1 MNHEY, CDR2 SMNVEV (reference sequence). The CDR3 contains 15 residues.

This sequence joins TRBV5-4 and TRBJ2-1; TCRdb's D call, TRBD2, is unchecked because there is no DNA. Germline lookup yields CDR1 SGHNT and CDR2 YYREEE (reference sequence). The CDR3 runs to 17 residues. Here the CDR3 reads CASSPPRGSGGPNEQFF.

The chain links TRBV4-3 to TRBJ1-4; the D call from TCRdb, TRBD1, cannot be confirmed without DNA. The germline V gene encodes CDR1 LGHNA and CDR2 YSLEER. The CDR3 totals 17 residues. The CDR3 is CASSLKIQGPGDEKLFF.

The chain has TRBV6-5 and TRBJ2-7; the TCRdb D gene call, TRBD2, has no DNA to confirm it. There are 11 residues in the CDR3. The V gene's germline CDR1 is MNHEY and CDR2 SVGAGI. The chain's CDR3 is CASTLNSEQYF.

The chain carries TRBV7-2 and TRBJ2-1. Germline lookup yields CDR1 SGHTA and CDR2 FQGNSA. The CDR3 runs 15 residues. The CDR3 loop is CASSLGNEFYNEQFF.

This rearrangement joins TRBV28 to TRBJ1-4; TCRdb picks TRBD1, but there is no DNA to check that call. The CDR3 sequence is 14 residues long. CDR1 MDHEN and CDR2 SYDVKM come from the germline V gene. CDR3 loop: CATVSGQLNEKLFF. Combining the CDR3 with reference TRBV28 and TRBJ1-4 gives the whole variable domain DVKVTQSSRYLVKRTGEKVFLECVQDMDHENMFWYRQDPGLGLRLIYFSYDVKMKEKGDIPEGYSVSREKKERFSLILESASTNQTSMYLCATVSGQLNEKLFFGSGTQLSVL.

This chain connects TRBV5-1 to TRBJ1-6; the TCRdb call, TRBD1, lacks DNA for checking. The CDR3 contains 14 residues. Germline loops: CDR1 SGHRS, CDR2 YFSETQ. CDR3: CASSPGQRDSPLHF.

V and J are TRBV5-6 and TRBJ1-2; TCRdb's D call, TRBD1, is unchecked because there is no DNA. CDR1 and CDR2 from the germline V gene are SGHDT and YYEEEE. The CDR3 contains 14 residues. The CDR3 is CASSLVQDSYGYTF.

The chain couples TRBV5-5 to TRBJ2-7. The CDR3 covers 15 residues. From germline, CDR1 is SGHKS and CDR2 YYEKEE (reference sequence). The CDR3 reads CASSFEGPTIYEQYF.

CDR3 amino acids: CASSQEGAGGDNEQFF. This rearrangement joins TRBV3-1 to TRBJ2-1; TCRdb's assignment of TRBD2 cannot be checked, as there is no DNA. Germline V lookup: CDR1 LGHDT, CDR2 YNNKEL (reference sequence). The CDR3 is made up of 16 amino acids.

The chain employs TRBV21-1 and TRBJ2-7; the TCRdb call, TRBD1, lacks DNA for checking. TRBV21-1 has pseudogene status. The CDR3 has 22 residues. The CDR3 protein is CASSKTGTGCRNSGPRRHEQYF.

The CDR3 loop is CASSLHSTGPIYNEQFF. The J gene is TRBJ2-1, the V gene TRBV7-9; TCRdb's D call, TRBD2, is unchecked because there is no DNA. The CDR3 extends over 17 amino acids. The germline CDR1 and CDR2 sequences are SEHNR and FQNEAQ (reference sequence).

CDR3 protein: CASSQVGGSHNEQFF. V usage is TRBV3-1 and J usage is TRBJ2-1; TCRdb picks TRBD1, but there is no DNA to check that call. The CDR3 sequence is 15 residues long. Germline CDR1 reads LGHDT; CDR2 reads YNNKEL (reference sequence).

The chain uses TRBV10-3 and TRBJ1-2; TCRdb designates TRBD1, a call that cannot be tested without DNA. Germline lookup yields CDR1 ENHRY and CDR2 SYGVKD. This CDR3 spans 14 amino acids. This CDR3 is CAISRDSLAYGYTF.

V gene TRBV5-5 combines with J gene TRBJ1-4. This CDR3 is built from 13 residues. From germline, CDR1 is SGHKS and CDR2 YYEKEE (reference sequence). The CDR3 loop is CASSLVGNEKLFF. The whole variable domain, remainder taken from reference TRBV5-5 and TRBJ1-4, is DAGVTQSPTHLIKTRGQQVTLRCSPISGHKSVSWYQQVLGQGPQFIFQYYEKEERGRGNFPDRFSARQFPNYSSELNVNALLLGDSALYLCASSLVGNEKLFFGSGTQLSVL.

The chain employs TRBV7-9 and TRBJ1-1; TCRdb lists TRBD1, though no DNA is available to test this call. CDR1 SEHNR and CDR2 FQNEAQ come from the germline V gene (reference sequence). The CDR3 sequence is 13 residues long. The CDR3 region is CASSLEGGAEAFF.

The gene calls are TRBV28 and TRBJ2-4; the TRBD1 assignment by TCRdb is unverifiable without DNA. The length of the CDR3 is 17 residues. The germline V gene encodes CDR1 MDHEN and CDR2 SYDVKM. CDR3 sequence reads: CASSLGHLRRGENIQYF.

The chain recombines TRBV28 with TRBJ1-1. Germline values: CDR1 MDHEN, CDR2 SYDVKM. This CDR3 has 11 amino acids. This chain's CDR3 is CASSSAAYTFF.

The V gene is TRBV20-1, the J gene TRBJ2-5; there is no DNA to check the TCRdb D call of TRBD2. The CDR3 is 15 residues long. CDR1 and CDR2 from the germline V gene are DFQATT and SNEGSKA (reference sequence). CDR3: CSGRASGALQETQYF.

The rearrangement joins TRBV10-3 to TRBJ1-5. The germline V gene encodes CDR1 ENHRY and CDR2 SYGVKD. The CDR3 sequence is 14 residues long. CDR3 amino acids: CAISLSVTNQPQHF.

The chain joins TRBV5-1 to TRBJ1-2; TCRdb names TRBD1, which stays unverified in the absence of DNA. The germline CDR1 and CDR2 sequences are SGHRS and YFSETQ. The CDR3 totals 15 residues. The CDR3: CASSGSGKSNYGYTF.

The rearrangement joins TRBV5-8 to TRBJ2-3; there is no DNA to check the TCRdb D call of TRBD1. Germline values: CDR1 SGHTS, CDR2 YDEGEE. The CDR3 contains 15 residues. CDR3 region: CASSFAFRGSDTQYF.

V usage is TRBV19 and J usage is TRBJ2-1; lacking DNA, the TRBD1 call made by TCRdb goes unchecked. This CDR3 comprises 14 residues. Germline V gene sequence: CDR1 LNHDA, CDR2 SQIVND (reference sequence). The chain's CDR3 is CATKRGGTYNEQFF.

The chain has TRBV20-1 and TRBJ1-4; TCRdb designates TRBD1, a call that cannot be tested without DNA. CDR1 and CDR2 (germline): DFQATT, SNEGSKA (reference sequence). The CDR3 is 15 amino acids. CDR3 region: CSARDPGTANEKLFF.

CDR3 residues: CASRPLGLKNTGELFF. This chain uses TRBV7-9 with TRBJ2-2; TCRdb picks TRBD2, but there is no DNA to check that call. The germline V gene has CDR1 SEHNR and CDR2 FQNEAQ (reference sequence). This CDR3 has 16 amino acids.

The rearrangement joins TRBV7-2 to TRBJ2-5. The CDR3 covers 15 residues. In germline, CDR1 is SGHTA, CDR2 FQGNSA. CDR3 amino acids: CASSPSGGYQETQYF.